This T cell receptor beta chain was sequenced during a study of blood T cell repertoires in COVID-19. Whole-study context: Sample material is recorded as cDNA or gDNA derived from T cells, B-cell-depleted T cells, or PBMCs.

Using immunoSEQ multiplex PCR, the repertoire was profiled, and TCRdb retains in-frame clones only, with some absent. The sample comprises nearly 80,000 clones, 80% to 95% of which are singletons, and around 0.8% rests with the top ten. Trimming shortened V by 5 bases and J by 3 bases, and 8 bases separated the two germline ends. Germline assignment: CDR1 SGHNT and CDR2 YYREEE (reference sequence). The CDR3 is made up of 13 amino acids. This sequence was found in a woman over 75 with acute or convalescent COVID-19. Sample: peripheral blood. The chain carries TRBV5-4 and TRBJ2-2; D possibly corresponds to TRBD1 (6 bases). The CDR3 here is CASREGDTGELFF. CDR3 DNA sequence: TGTGCCAGCAGAGAGGGGGACACCGGGGAGCTGTTTTTT.